This entry features one TCR beta chain sequence. This specimen comes from a study of blood T cell repertoires in COVID-19. Study details: T cells, B-cell-depleted T cells, or PBMCs supplied cDNA or gDNA.

Per the authors' pipeline: The authors estimated nucleated cell counts from reference gene primer amplification. TCRdb's copy holds only in-frame clones and misses some; the assay was immunoSEQ multiplex PCR. D and trimming were read from the DNA, whereas the V and J calls and clone size are those reported in that table. The sample lists 53,000 or so clones, around 83% occurring once. After removal of 6 bases from V and 2 bases from J, the junction contained 6 bases not matched to a gene. The germline V gene has CDR1 MNHEY and CDR2 SVGAGI. The length of the CDR3 is 14 residues. V usage is TRBV6-5 and J usage is TRBJ1-2; 7 bases are a match to TRBD1. The material sequenced was peripheral blood. The receptor was derived from a man in his 70s with active COVID-19. The CDR3 coding sequence is TGTGCCAGCAGGGAGTTACAGGGGAACTATGGCTACACCTTC. Translating it yields CASRELQGNYGYTF.